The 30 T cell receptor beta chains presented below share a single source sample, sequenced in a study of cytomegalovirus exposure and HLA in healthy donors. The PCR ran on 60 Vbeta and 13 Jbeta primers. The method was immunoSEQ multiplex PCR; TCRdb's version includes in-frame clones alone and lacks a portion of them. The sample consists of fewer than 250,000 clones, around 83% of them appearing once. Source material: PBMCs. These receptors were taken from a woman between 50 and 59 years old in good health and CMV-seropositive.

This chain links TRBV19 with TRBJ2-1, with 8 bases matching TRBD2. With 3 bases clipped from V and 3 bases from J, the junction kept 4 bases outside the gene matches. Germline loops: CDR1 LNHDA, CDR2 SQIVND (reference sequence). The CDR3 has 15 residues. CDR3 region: CASSIPSGHYNEQFF. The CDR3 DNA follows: TGTGCCAGTAGTATCCCTAGCGGGCACTACAATGAGCAGTTCTTC.

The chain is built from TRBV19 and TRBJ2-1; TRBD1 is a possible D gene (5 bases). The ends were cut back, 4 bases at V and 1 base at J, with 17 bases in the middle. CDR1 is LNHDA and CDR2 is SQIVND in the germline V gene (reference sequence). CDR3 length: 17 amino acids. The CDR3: CASSTPVTTGSYNEQFF. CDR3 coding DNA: TGTGCCAGTAGTACCCCGGTTACCACAGGTTCCTACAATGAGCAGTTCTTC.

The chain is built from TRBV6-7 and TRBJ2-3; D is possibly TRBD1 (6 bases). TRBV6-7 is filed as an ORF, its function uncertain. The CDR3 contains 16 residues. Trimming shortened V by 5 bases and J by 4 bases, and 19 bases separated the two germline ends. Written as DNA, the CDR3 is TGTGCCAGCAGTCGCCTGGGACATTCGCTGGCAGATACGCAGTATTTT. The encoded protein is CASSRLGHSLADTQYF.

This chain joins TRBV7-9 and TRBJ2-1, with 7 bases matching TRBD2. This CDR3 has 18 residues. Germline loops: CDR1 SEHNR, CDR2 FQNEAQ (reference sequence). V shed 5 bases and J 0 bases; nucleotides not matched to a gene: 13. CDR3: CASSSTGTKAYSYNEQFF. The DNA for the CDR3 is TGTGCCAGCAGCAGCACCGGGACTAAAGCCTACTCCTACAATGAGCAGTTCTTC.

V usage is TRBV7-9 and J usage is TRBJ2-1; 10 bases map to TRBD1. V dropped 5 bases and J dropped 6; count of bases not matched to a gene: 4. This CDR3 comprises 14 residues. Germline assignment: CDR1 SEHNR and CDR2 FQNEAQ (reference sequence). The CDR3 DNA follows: TGTGCCAGCAGCAGCCGGGACAGGGGCAATGAGCAGTTCTTC. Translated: CASSSRDRGNEQFF.

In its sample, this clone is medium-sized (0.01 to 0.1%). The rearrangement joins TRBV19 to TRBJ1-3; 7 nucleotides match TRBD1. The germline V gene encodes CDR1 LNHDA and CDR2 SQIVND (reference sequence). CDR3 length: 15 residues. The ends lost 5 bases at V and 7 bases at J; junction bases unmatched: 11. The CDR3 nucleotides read TGTGCCAGTAGTCGGGACAGCGGATCAAGGAACACCATATATTTT. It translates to CASSRDSGSRNTIYF.

The chain's CDR3 is CASSRRQGKETQYF. CDR3 bases: TGTGCCAGCAGTCGACGACAGGGGAAAGAGACCCAGTACTTC. This chain connects TRBV6-5 to TRBJ2-5; 8 bases are shared with TRBD1. CDR1 MNHEY and CDR2 SVGAGI come from the germline V gene. The CDR3 consists of 14 residues. The V gene end was trimmed by 5 bases and the J gene end by 3 bases; junction bases not matched to a gene: 5.

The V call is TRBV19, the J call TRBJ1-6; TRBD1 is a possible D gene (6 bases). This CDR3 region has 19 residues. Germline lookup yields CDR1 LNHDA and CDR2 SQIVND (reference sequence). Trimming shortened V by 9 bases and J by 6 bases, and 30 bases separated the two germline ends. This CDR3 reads CARVGGRGRETSGNSPLHF. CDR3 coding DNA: TGTGCCAGAGTGGGGGGGAGGGGGAGGGAAACGTCCGGTAATTCACCCCTCCACTTT.

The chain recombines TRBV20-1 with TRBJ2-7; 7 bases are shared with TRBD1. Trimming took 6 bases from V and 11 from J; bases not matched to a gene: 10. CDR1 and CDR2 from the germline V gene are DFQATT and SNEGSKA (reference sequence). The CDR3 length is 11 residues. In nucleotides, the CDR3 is TGCAGTGCCGCGGACCGGGACAGAAAGTACTTC. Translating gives CSAADRDRKYF.

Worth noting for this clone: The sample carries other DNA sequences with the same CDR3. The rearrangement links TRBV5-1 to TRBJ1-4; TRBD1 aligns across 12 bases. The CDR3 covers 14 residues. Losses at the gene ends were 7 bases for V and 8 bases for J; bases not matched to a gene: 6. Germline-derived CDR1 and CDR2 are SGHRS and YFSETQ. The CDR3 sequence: CASRPGTGGEKLFF. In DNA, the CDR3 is TGCGCCAGCCGTCCCGGGACAGGGGGCGAAAAACTGTTTTTT.

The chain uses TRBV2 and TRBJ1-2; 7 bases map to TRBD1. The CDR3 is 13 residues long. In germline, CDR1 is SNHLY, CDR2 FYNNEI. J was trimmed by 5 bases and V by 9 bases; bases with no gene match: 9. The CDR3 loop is CASRGGLGYGYTF. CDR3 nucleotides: TGTGCCAGTAGAGGGGGCTTGGGGTATGGCTACACCTTC. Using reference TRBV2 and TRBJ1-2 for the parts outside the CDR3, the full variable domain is EPEVTQTPSHQVTQMGQEVILRCVPISNHLYFYWYRQILGQKVEFLVSFYNNEISEKSEIFDDQFSVERPDGSNFTLKIRSTKLEDSAMYFCASRGGLGYGYTFGSGTRLTVV.

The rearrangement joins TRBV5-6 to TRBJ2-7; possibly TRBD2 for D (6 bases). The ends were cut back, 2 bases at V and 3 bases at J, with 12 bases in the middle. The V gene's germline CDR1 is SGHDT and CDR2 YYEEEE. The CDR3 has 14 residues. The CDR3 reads CASSLWGLHYEQYF. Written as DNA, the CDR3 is TGTGCCAGCAGCTTATGGGGACTGCACTACGAGCAGTACTTC.

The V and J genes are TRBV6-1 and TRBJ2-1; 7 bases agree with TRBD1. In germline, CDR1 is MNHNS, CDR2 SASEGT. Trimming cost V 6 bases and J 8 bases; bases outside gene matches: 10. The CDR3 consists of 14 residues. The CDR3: CASRRGQGYDEQFF. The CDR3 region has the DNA TGTGCCAGCAGGAGGGGGCAGGGATACGATGAGCAGTTCTTC.

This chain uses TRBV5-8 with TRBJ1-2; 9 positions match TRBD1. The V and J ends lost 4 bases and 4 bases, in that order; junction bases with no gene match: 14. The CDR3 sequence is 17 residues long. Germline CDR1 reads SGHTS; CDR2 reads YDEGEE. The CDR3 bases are TGTGCCAGCAGCAAGTTTGATACAGGGGGCTGGGTCTATGGCTACACCTTC. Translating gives CASSKFDTGGWVYGYTF. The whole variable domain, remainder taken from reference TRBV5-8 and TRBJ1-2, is EAGVTQSPTHLIKTRGQQATLRCSPISGHTSVYWYQQALGLGLQFLLWYDEGEERNRGNFPPRFSGRQFPNYSSELNVNALELEDSALYLCASSKFDTGGWVYGYTFGSGTRLTVV.

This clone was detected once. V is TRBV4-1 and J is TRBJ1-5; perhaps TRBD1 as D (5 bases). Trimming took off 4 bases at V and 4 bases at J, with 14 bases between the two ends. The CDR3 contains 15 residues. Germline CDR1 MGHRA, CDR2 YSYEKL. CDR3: CASSPSVGGNQPQHF. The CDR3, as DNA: TGCGCCAGCAGCCCGTCGGTGGGGGGGAATCAGCCCCAGCATTTT.

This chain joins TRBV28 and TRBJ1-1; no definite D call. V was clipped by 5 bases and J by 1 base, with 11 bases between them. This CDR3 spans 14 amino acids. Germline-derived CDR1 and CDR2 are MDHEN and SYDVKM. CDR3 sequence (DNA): TGTGCCAGCAGTATCCGCGACACGAACACTGAAGCTTTCTTT. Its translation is CASSIRDTNTEAFF.

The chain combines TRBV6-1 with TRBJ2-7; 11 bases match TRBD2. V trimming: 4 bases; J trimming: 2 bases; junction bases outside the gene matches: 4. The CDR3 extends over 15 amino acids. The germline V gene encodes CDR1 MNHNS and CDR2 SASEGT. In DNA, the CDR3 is TGTGCCAGCAGTGTCCTAGCGGGGGGCCCCTACGAGCAGTACTTC. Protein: CASSVLAGGPYEQYF.

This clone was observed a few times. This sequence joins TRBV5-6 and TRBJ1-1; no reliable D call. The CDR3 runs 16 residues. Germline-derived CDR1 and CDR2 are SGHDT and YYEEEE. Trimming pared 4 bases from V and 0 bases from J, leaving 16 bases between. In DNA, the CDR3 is TGTGCCAGCAGCCTTATGAAGTACTCGATGAACACTGAAGCTTTCTTT. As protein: CASSLMKYSMNTEAFF.

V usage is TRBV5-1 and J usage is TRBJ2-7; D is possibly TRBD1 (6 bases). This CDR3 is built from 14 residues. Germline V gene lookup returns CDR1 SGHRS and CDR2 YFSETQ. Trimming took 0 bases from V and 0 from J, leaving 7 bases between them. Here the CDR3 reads CASSLGRGSYEQYF. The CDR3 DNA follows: TGCGCCAGCAGCTTGGGCAGGGGCTCCTACGAGCAGTACTTC. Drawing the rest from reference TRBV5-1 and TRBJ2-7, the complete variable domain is KAGVTQTPRYLIKTRGQQVTLSCSPISGHRSVSWYQQTPGQGLQFLFEYFSETQRNKGNFPGRFSGRQFSNSRSEMNVSTLELGDSALYLCASSLGRGSYEQYFGPGTRLTVT.

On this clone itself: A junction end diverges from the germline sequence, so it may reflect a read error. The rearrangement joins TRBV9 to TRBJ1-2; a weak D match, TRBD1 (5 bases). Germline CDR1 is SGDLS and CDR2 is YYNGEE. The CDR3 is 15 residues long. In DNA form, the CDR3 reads TGTGCCAGCAGCGTAGACTCAGGGAAACACTATAGCTACACCTTC. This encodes CASSVDSGKHYSYTF.

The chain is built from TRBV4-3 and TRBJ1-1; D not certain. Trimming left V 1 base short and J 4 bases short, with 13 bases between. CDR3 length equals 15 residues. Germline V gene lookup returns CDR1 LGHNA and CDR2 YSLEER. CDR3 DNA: TGCGCCAGCAGCCAAGGCGGGCCTGAGAGCACTGAAGCTTTCTTT. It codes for CASSQGGPESTEAFF.

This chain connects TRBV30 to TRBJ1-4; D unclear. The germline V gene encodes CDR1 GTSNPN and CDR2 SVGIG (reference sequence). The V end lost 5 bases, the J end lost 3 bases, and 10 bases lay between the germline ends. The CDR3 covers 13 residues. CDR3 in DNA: TGTGCCTGGGCGGAACAATCTAATGAAAAACTGTTTTTT. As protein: CAWAEQSNEKLFF.

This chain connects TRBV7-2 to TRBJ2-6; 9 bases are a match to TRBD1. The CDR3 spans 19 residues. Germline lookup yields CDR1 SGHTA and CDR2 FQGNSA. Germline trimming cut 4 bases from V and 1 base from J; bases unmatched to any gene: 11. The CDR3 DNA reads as TGTGCCAGCAGCTATCCGGGACAGGGAAGATTTTCTGGGGCCAACGTCCTGACTTTC. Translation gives CASSYPGQGRFSGANVLTF. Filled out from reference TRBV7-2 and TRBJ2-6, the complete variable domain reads GAGVSQSPSNKVTEKGKDVELRCDPISGHTALYWYRQSLGQGLEFLIYFQGNSAPDKSGLPSDRFSAERTGGSVSTLTIQRTQQEDSAVYLCASSYPGQGRFSGANVLTFGAGSRLTVL.

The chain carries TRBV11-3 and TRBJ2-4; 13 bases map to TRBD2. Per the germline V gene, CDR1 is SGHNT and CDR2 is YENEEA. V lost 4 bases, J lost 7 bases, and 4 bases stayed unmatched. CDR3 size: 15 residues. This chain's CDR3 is CASSSTSGGANIQYF. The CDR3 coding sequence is TGTGCCAGCAGCTCCACTAGCGGGGGGGCGAACATTCAGTACTTC.

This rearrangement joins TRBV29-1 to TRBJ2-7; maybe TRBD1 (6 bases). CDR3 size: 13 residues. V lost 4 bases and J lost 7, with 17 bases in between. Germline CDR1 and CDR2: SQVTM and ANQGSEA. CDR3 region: CSVGSQGQGEQYF. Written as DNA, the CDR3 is TGCAGCGTTGGCTCGCAGGGGCAAGGTGAGCAGTACTTC.

In nucleotides, the CDR3 is TGTGCCAGCAATGAGGCCGAAGGTGGCTACAATGAGCAGTTCTTC. Amino acid sequence: CASNEAEGGYNEQFF. V and J are TRBV6-5 and TRBJ2-1; no clear D gene. V was cut by 7 bases and J by 3 bases, with 16 bases left in between. CDR1 is MNHEY and CDR2 is SVGAGI in the germline V gene. The CDR3 is made up of 15 amino acids.

Here the CDR3 DNA reads TGTGCCAGTAGTTCAGGGTGGGGCTACACCTTC. This gives the protein CASSSGWGYTF. V and J are TRBV19 and TRBJ1-2, with D perhaps matching TRBD1 (5 bases). Germline V CDR1 and CDR2: LNHDA, SQIVND (reference sequence). This CDR3 is built from 11 residues. V was shortened by 5 bases and J by 8 bases, with 9 bases between the two germline ends.

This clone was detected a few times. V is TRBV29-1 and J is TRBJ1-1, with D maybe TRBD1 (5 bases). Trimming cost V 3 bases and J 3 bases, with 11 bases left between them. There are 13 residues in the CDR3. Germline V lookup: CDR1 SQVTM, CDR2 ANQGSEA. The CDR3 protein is CSVDDGGDTEAFF. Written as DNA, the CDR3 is TGCAGCGTTGATGACGGAGGGGACACTGAAGCTTTCTTT.

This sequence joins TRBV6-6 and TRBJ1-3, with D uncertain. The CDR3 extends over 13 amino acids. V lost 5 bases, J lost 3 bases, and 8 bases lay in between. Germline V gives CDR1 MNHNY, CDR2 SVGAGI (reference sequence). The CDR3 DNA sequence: TGTGCCAGCAGTGGAACTAATGGAAACACCATATATTTT. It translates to CASSGTNGNTIYF.

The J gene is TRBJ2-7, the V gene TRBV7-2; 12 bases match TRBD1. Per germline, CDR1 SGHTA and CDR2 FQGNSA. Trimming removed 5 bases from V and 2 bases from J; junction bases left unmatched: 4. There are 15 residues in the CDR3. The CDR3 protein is CASSTRDRGPYEQYF. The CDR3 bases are TGTGCCAGCAGCACTCGGGACAGGGGGCCCTACGAGCAGTACTTC.